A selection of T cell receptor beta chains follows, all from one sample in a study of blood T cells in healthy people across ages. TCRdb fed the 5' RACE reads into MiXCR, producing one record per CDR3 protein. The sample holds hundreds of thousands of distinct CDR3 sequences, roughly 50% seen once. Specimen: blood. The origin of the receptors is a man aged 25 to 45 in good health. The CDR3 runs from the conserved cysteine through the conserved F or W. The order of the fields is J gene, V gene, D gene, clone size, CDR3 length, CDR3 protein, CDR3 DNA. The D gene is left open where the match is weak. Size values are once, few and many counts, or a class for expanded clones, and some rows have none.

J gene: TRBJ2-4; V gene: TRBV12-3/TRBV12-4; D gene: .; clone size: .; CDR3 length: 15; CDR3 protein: CASSPTTGSKNIQYF; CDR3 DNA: TGTGCCAGCAGTCCAACGACAGGCAGCAAAAACATTCAGTACTTC
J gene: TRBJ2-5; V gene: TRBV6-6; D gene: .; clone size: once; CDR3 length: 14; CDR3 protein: CASSYEQGHETQYF; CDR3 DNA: TGTGCCAGCAGTTACGAGCAGGGCCATGAGACCCAGTACTTC
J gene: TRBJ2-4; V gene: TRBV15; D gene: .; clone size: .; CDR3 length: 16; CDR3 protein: CATSRDHGWAKNIQYF; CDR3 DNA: TGTGCCACCAGCAGAGATCACGGTTGGGCCAAAAACATTCAGTACTTC
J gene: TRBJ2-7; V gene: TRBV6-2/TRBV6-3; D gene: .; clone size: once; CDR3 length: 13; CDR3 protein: CASSYGTRYEQYF; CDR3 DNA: TGTGCCAGCAGTTACGGCACACGCTACGAGCAGTACTTC
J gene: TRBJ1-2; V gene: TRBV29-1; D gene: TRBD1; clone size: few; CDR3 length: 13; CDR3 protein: CSVSRDSYYGYTF; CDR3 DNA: TGCAGCGTTAGCCGGGACAGCTACTATGGCTACACCTTC
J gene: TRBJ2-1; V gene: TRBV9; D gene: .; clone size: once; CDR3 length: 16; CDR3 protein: CASGPQAVSSYNEQFF; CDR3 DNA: TGTGCCAGCGGCCCACAAGCGGTGAGCTCCTACAATGAGCAGTTCTTC
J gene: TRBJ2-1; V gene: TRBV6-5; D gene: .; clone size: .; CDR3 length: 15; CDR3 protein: CASGYSQGGYNEQFF; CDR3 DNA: TGTGCCAGCGGTTATAGCCAGGGCGGGTACAATGAGCAGTTCTTC
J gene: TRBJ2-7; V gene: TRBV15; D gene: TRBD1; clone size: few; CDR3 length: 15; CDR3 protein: CATSSRQGFSYEQYF; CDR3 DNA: TGTGCCACCAGCAGCCGACAGGGCTTCTCCTACGAGCAGTACTTC
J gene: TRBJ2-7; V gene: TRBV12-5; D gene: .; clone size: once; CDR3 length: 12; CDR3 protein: CASGLRSYEQYF; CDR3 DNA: TGTGCTAGTGGTTTGAGGTCCTACGAGCAGTACTTC
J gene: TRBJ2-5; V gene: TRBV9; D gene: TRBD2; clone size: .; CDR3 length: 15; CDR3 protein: CASSALAGGGETQYF; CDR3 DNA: TGTGCCAGCAGCGCCCTAGCGGGGGGCGGAGAGACCCAGTACTTC
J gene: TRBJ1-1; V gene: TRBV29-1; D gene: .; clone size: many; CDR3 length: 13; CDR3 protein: CSVAVGHNTEAFF; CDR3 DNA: TGCAGCGTAGCGGTTGGTCATAACACTGAAGCTTTCTTT
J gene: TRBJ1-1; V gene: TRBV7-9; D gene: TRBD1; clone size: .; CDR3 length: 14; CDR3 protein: CASSSDTGGTEAFF; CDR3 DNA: TGTGCCAGCAGCTCAGATACAGGGGGAACTGAAGCTTTCTTT
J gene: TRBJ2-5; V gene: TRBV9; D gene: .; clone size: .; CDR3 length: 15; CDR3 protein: CASSALGERQETQYF; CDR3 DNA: TGTGCCAGCAGCGCCCTAGGGGAGAGGCAAGAGACCCAGTACTTC
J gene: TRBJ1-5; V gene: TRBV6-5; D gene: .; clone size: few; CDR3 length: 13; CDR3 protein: CASSYSRNQPQHF; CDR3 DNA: TGTGCCAGCAGTTACAGCCGCAATCAGCCCCAGCATTTT
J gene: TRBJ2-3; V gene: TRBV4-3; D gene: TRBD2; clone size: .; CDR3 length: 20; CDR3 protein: CASSRRIGSSTGGSTDTQYF; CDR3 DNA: TGCGCCAGCAGCCGACGGATAGGTTCTAGCACGGGAGGGAGCACAGATACGCAGTATTTT